The clone carrying this TCR beta chain was seen more than once but under ten times. V was trimmed by 3 bases and J by 8 bases, leaving 14 bases between them. This CDR3 has 14 amino acids. As it was prepared, the TCRbeta library received unique molecular identifiers. One entry per CDR3 protein, called by TCRdb with MiXCR from the PCR reads. The data hold about 230,000 distinct CDR3 sequences, with under 9.5% observed a single time. The record originates from a study of T-cell reconstitution after alpha-beta-depleted transplantation in children. The chain recombines TRBV12-3 or TRBV12-4 with TRBJ1-5; D gene ambiguous. The clonotype originates from a human donor who donated a stem cell graft to a child with acute lymphoblastic leukemia. Sample: PBMCs from the stem cell graft donor, taken from the stem cell graft. The CDR3 DNA sequence: TGTGCCAGCAGTTTCTACCAGGATGAAAAGCCCCAGCATTTT. Residues: CASSFYQDEKPQHF.